The 3 T cell receptor beta chains listed next were all sequenced from one sample in a study of T cell responses to AZD1222 COVID-19 vaccine. Only in-frame clones appear in the TCRdb table, and some are missing; sequencing was by immunoSEQ multiplex PCR. The sample lists about 84,000 clones; 70% to 90% were seen once. Specimen: peripheral blood, collected 28 days after the second AZD1222 dose. The receptors here all came from an adult who received the AZD1222 COVID-19 vaccine.

This chain uses TRBV3-1 (or the pseudogene TRBV3-2) with TRBJ1-1; D not certain. The CDR3 extends over 14 amino acids. V was cut by 4 bases and J by 3 bases, with 12 bases left in between. The V gene's germline CDR1 is LGHDT and CDR2 YNNKEL (reference sequence). DNA of the CDR3: TGTGCCAGCAGCCGAAAAGCCAGGTACACTGAAGCTTTCTTT. Translating it yields CASSRKARYTEAFF.

The chain is built from TRBV5-8 and TRBJ1-1, with a possible D match to TRBD1 (5 bases). The CDR3 sequence is 15 residues long. The germline V and J ends were trimmed by 0 bases and 2 bases, with 11 bases remaining between them. Germline V lookup: CDR1 SGHTS, CDR2 YDEGEE. This chain's CDR3 is CASSLEWTPNTEAFF. The CDR3 bases are TGTGCCAGCAGCTTGGAGTGGACACCCAACACTGAAGCTTTCTTT.

The chain combines TRBV4-2 with TRBJ1-1, with D perhaps TRBD1 (6 bases). This CDR3 is built from 15 residues. Trimming removed 4 bases from V and 1 base from J, with 13 bases in between. Germline V gene sequence: CDR1 LGHNA, CDR2 YNFKEQ. The CDR3 DNA is TGTGCCAGCAGCCCTCTACAGGGTAAGAACACTGAAGCTTTCTTT. It encodes CASSPLQGKNTEAFF.